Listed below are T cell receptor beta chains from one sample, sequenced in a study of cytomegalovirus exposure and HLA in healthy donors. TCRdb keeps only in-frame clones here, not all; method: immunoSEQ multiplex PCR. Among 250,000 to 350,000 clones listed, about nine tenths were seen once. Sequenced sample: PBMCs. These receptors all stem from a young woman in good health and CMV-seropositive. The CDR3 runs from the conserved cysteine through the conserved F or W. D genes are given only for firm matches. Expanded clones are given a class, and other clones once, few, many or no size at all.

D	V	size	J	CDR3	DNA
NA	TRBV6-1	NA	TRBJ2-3	CASTPDLGTDTQYF	TGTGCCAGCACCCCGGACCTTGGGACAGATACGCAGTATTTT
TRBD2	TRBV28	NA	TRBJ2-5	CASSSFQSGLAGGQETQYF	TGTGCCAGCAGTTCCTTTCAATCGGGACTAGCGGGGGGACAAGAGACCCAGTACTTC
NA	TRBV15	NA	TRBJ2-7	CATSSGISSYEQYF	TGTGCCACCAGCAGTGGGATTAGCTCCTACGAGCAGTACTTC
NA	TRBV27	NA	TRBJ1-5	CASSLYPGNQPQHF	TGTGCCAGCAGTTTATATCCGGGGAATCAGCCCCAGCATTTT
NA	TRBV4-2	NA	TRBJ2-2	CASSQGTDQTGELFF	TGTGCCAGCAGCCAAGGGACCGACCAGACCGGGGAGCTGTTTTTT
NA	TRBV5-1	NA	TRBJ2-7	CASSLQVSYEQYF	TGCGCCAGCAGCTTACAGGTTTCCTACGAGCAGTACTTC
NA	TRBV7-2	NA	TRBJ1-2	CASSLRTAPYGYTF	TGTGCCAGCAGCTTACGGACAGCCCCTTATGGCTACACCTTC
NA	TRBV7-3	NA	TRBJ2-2	CASSSHSDSTGELFF	TGTGCCAGCAGCTCCCACTCCGACAGCACCGGGGAGCTGTTTTTT
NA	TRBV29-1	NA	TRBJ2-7	CSVERVSSEQYF	TGCAGCGTTGAAAGAGTTAGCTCCGAGCAGTACTTC
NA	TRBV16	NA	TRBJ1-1	CASSLGRNTEAFF	TGTGCCAGCAGCCTGGGACGGAACACTGAAGCTTTCTTT
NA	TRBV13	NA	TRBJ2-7	CASSPGGPYEQYF	TGTGCCAGCAGCCCCGGTGGACCCTACGAGCAGTACTTC
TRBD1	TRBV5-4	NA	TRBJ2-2	CASSSGRSGQGSTGELFF	TGTGCCAGCAGCTCAGGGAGATCGGGACAGGGGTCCACCGGGGAGCTGTTTTTT
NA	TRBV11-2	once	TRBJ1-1	CASSFGGGNTEAFF	TGTGCCAGCAGCTTTGGCGGGGGGAACACTGAAGCTTTCTTT
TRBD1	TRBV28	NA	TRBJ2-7	CASSITGTAYEQYF	TGTGCCAGCAGCATTACCGGGACAGCCTACGAGCAGTACTTC
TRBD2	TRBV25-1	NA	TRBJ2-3	CASSEYTGLYPDTQYF	TGTGCCAGCAGTGAATATACGGGACTATATCCAGATACGCAGTATTTT
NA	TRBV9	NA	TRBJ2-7	CASSLDPGSSYEQYF	TGTGCCAGCAGCCTTGACCCGGGATCTAGCTACGAGCAGTACTTC
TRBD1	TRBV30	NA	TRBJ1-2	CAGGQGDFYGYTF	TGTGCCGGTGGACAGGGCGATTTCTATGGCTACACCTTC
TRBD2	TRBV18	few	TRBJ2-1	CASSHTTSGPYNEQFF	TGTGCCAGCTCCCACACAACTAGCGGGCCTTACAATGAGCAGTTCTTC
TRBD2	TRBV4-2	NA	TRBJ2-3	CASSQDLAGGSTDTQYF	TGTGCCAGCAGCCAAGATCTGGCGGGGGGGAGCACAGATACGCAGTATTTT
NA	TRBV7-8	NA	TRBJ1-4	CASSLAAPTTEKLFF	TGTGCCAGCAGCTTAGCCGCCCCAACTACTGAAAAACTGTTTTTT
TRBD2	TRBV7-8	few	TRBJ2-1	CASSVGRAYNEQFF	TGTGCCAGCAGCGTCGGGAGGGCCTACAATGAGCAGTTCTTC
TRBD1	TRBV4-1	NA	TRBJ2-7	CASSTGTVYEQYF	TGCGCCAGCAGCACCGGGACAGTCTACGAGCAGTACTTC
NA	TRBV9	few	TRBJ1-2	CASRGTASGYTF	TGTGCCAGCAGGGGGACGGCATCTGGCTACACCTTC
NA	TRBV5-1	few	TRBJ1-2	CASSETDNYGYTF	TGCGCCAGCAGCGAGACAGATAACTATGGCTACACCTTC
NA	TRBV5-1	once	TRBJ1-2	CASSLVPASYGYTF	TGCGCCAGCAGCTTGGTCCCAGCGAGCTATGGCTACACCTTC
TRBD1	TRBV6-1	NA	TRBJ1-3	CASIPMTGDGNTIYF	TGTGCCAGCATCCCAATGACAGGGGATGGAAACACCATATATTTT
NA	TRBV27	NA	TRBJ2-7	CASSFRGSYEQYF	TGTGCCAGCAGTTTCCGTGGGTCCTACGAGCAGTACTTC